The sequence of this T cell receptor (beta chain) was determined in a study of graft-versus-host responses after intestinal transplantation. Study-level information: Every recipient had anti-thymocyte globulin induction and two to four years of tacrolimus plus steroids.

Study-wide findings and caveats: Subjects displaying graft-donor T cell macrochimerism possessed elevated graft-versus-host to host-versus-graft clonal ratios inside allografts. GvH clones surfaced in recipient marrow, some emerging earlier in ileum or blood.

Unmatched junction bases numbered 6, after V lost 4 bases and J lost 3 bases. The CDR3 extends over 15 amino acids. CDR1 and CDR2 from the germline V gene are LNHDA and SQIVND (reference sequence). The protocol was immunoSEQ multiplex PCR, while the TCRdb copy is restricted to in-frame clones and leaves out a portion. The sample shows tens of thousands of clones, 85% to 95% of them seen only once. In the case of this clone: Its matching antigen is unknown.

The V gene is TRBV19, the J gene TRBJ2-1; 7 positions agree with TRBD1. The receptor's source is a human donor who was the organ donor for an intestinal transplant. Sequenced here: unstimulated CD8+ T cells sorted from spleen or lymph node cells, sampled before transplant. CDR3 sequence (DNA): TGTGCCAGTAGTAGACAGGGCTCCGTCTACAATGAGCAGTTCTTC. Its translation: CASSRQGSVYNEQFF.